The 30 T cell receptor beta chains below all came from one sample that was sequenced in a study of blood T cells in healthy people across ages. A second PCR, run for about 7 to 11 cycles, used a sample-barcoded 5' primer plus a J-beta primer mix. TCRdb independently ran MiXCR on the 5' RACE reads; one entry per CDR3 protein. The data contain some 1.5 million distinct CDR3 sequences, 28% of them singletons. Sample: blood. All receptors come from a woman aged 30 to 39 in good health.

The CDR3 loop reads CASSGLWAEGYHEQYF. The DNA for the CDR3 is TGTGCCAGCAGTGGGCTTTGGGCAGAGGGTTACCACGAGCAGTACTTC. The rearrangement links TRBV25-1 to TRBJ2-7; D might be TRBD2 (5 bases). The V end lost 4 bases, the J end lost 5 bases, and 21 bases lay between the germline ends. Germline lookup yields CDR1 MGHDK and CDR2 SYGVNS. The CDR3 is 16 amino acids.

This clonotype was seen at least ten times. For the CDR3, the DNA is TGTGCCACCAGCAGACAGGGGTTAGCTGAAAAACTGTTTTTT. Protein product: CATSRQGLAEKLFF. This chain joins TRBV15 and TRBJ1-4; D is possibly TRBD1 (6 bases). Looked up from germline, CDR1 is LNHNV and CDR2 is YYDKDF (reference sequence). This CDR3 spans 14 amino acids. The V gene lost 2 bases and the J gene lost 7 bases, with 11 bases spanning the gap.

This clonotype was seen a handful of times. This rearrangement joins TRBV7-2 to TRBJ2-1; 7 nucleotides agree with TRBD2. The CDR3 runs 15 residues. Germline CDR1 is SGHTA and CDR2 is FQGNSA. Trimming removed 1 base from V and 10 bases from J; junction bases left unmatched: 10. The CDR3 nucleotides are TGTGCCAGCAGCTTAGAGGGACTACCTCCGGGGGAGCAGTTCTTC. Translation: CASSLEGLPPGEQFF.

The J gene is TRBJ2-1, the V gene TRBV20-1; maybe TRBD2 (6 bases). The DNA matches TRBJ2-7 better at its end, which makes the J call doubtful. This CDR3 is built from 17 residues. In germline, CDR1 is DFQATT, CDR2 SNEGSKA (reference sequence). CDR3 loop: CSAKDRPRTTLDNEQYF. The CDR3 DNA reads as TGCAGTGCCAAAGACCGCCCGCGGACTACCCTCGACAATGAGCAGTACTTC.

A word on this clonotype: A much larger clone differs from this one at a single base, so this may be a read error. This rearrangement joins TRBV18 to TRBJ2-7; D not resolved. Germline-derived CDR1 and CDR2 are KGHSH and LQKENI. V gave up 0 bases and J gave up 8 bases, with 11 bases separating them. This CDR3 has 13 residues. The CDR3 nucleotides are TGTGCCAGCTCACCACCGGCCGCTTACAAGCAGTACTTC. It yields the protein CASSPPAAYKQYF.

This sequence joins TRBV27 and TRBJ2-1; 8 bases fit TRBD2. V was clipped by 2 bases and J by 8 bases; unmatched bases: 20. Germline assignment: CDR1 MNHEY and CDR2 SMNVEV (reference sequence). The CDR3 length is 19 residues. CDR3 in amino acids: CASSLRAPWLAGPGDEQFF. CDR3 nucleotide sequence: TGTGCCAGCAGTTTACGAGCCCCGTGGCTAGCGGGTCCAGGGGATGAGCAGTTCTTC.

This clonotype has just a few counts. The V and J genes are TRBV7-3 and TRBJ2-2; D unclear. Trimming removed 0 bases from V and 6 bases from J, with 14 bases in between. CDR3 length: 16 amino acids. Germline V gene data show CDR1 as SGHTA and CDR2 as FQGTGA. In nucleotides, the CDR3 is TGTGCCAGCAGCTTAACGTTAGCCATCCCCTCCGGGGAGCTGTTTTTT. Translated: CASSLTLAIPSGELFF. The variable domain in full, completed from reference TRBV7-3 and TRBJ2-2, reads GAGVSQTPSNKVTEKGKYVELRCDPISGHTALYWYRQSLGQGPEFLIYFQGTGAADDSGLPNDRFFAVRPEGSVSTLKIQRTERGDSAVYLCASSLTLAIPSGELFFGEGSRLTVL.

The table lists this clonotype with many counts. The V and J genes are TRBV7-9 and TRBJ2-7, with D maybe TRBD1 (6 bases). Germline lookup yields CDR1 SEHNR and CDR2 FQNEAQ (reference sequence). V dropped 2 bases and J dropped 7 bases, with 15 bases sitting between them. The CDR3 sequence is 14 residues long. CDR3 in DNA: TGTGCCAGCAGCTTAATGTTGGGGGCGCGGGAGCAGTACTTC. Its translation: CASSLMLGAREQYF.

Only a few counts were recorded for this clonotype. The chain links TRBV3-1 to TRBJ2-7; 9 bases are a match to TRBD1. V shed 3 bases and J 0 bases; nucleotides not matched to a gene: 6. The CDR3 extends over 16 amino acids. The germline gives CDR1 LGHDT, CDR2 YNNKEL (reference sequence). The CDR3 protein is CASSHGGTGSSYEQYF. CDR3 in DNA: TGTGCCAGCAGCCACGGTGGGACAGGGAGCTCCTACGAGCAGTACTTC.

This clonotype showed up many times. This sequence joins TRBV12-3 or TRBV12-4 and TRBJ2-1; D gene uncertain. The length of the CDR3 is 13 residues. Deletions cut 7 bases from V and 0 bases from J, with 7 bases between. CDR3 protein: CASTGSSYNEQFF. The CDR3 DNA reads TGTGCCAGCACAGGAAGCTCCTACAATGAGCAGTTCTTC.

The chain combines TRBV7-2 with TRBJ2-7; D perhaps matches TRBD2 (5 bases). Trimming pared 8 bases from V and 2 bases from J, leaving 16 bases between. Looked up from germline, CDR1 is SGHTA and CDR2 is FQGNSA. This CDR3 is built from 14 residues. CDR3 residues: CASEGGLEPYEQYF. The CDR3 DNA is TGTGCCAGCGAAGGAGGCCTAGAGCCCTACGAGCAGTACTTC.

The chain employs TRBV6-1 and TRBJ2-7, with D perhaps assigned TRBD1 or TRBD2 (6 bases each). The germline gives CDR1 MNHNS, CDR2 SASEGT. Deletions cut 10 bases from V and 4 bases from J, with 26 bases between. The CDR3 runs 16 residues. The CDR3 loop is CATPIPGAHRTYEQYF. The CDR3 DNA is TGTGCCACACCGATACCGGGGGCCCATCGTACGTACGAGCAGTACTTC.

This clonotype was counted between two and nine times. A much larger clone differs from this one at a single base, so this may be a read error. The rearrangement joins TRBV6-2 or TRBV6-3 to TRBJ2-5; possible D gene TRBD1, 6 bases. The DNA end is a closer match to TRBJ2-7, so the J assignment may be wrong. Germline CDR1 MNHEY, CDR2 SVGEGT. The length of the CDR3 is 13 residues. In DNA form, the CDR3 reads TGTGCCAGCAGTCCACAGGGCTACCACGAGCAGTACTTC. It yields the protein CASSPQGYHEQYF.

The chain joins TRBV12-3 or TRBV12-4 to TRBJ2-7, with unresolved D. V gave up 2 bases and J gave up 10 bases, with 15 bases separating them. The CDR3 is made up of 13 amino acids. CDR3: CASSLSSRVAQYF. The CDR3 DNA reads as TGTGCCAGCAGTTTATCCTCCCGGGTGGCCCAGTACTTC.

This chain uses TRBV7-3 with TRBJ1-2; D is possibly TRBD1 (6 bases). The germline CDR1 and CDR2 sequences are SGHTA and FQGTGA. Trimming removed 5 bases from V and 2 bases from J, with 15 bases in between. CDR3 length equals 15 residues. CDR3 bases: TGTGCCAGCAGCCCCGCAAGGGGGGGCAACTATGGCTACACCTTC. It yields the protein CASSPARGGNYGYTF.

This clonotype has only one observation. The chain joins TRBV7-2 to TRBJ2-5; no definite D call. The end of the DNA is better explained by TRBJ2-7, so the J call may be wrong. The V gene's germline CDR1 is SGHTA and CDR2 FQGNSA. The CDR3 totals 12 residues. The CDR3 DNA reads TGTGCCAGCAGCGCAAATCGGGACGAGCAGTACTTC. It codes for CASSANRDEQYF.

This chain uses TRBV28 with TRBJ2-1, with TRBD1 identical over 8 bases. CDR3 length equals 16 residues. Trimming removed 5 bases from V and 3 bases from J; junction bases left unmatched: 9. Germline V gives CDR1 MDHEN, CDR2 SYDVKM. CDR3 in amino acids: CASSPQGAGIYNEQFF. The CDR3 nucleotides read TGTGCCAGCAGTCCTCAGGGGGCAGGAATCTACAATGAGCAGTTCTTC. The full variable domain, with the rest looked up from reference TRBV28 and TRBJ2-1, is DVKVTQSSRYLVKRTGEKVFLECVQDMDHENMFWYRQDPGLGLRLIYFSYDVKMKEKGDIPEGYSVSREKKERFSLILESASTNQTSMYLCASSPQGAGIYNEQFFGPGTRLTVL.

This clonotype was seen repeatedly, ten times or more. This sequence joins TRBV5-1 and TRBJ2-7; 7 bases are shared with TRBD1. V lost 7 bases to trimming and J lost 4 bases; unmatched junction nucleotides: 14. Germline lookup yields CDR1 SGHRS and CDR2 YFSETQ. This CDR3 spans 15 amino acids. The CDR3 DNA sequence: TGCGCCAGCTACTTAGTTCCCGGACAGGCTTACGAGCAGTACTTC. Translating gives CASYLVPGQAYEQYF. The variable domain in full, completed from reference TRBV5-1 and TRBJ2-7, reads KAGVTQTPRYLIKTRGQQVTLSCSPISGHRSVSWYQQTPGQGLQFLFEYFSETQRNKGNFPGRFSGRQFSNSRSEMNVSTLELGDSALYLCASYLVPGQAYEQYFGPGTRLTVT.

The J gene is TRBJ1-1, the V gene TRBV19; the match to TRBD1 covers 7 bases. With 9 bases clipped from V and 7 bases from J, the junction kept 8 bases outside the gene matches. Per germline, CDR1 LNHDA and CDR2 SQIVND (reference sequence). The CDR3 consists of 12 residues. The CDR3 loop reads CASRQGSIEAFF. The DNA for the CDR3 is TGTGCCAGCAGACAGGGTAGTATTGAAGCTTTCTTT. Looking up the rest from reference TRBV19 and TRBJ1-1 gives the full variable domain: DGGITQSPKYLFRKEGQNVTLSCEQNLNHDAMYWYRQDPGQGLRLIYYSQIVNDFQKGDIAEGYSVSREKKESFPLTVTSAQKNPTAFYLCASRQGSIEAFFGQGTRLTVV.

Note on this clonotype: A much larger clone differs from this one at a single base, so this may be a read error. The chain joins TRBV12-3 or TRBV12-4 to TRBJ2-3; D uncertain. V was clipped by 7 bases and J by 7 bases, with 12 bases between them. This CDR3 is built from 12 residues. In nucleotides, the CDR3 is TGTGCCAGCAAACTGACGGCGAATACGCAGTATTTT. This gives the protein CASKLTANTQYF.

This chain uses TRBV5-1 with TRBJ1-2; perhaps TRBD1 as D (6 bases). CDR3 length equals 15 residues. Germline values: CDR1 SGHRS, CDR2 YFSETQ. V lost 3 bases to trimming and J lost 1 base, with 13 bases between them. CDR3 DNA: TGCGCCAGCAGCTCGGGTCACAGGGATAACTATGGCTACACCTTC. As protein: CASSSGHRDNYGYTF.

CDR3 DNA sequence: TGTGCCAGCTTTCAGAGGAGAATGAACACTGAAGCTTTCTTT. Residues: CASFQRRMNTEAFF. The chain has TRBV5-5 and TRBJ1-1; no clear D. In germline, CDR1 is SGHKS, CDR2 YYEKEE (reference sequence). V lost 7 bases, J lost 0 bases, and 13 bases lay in between. CDR3 size: 14 residues.

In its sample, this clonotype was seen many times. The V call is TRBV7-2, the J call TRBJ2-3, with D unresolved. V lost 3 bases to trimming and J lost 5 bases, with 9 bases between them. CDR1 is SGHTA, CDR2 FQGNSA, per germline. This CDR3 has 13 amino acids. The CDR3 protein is CASSFGPVDTQYF. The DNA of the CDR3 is TGTGCCAGCAGCTTTGGACCAGTAGATACGCAGTATTTT.

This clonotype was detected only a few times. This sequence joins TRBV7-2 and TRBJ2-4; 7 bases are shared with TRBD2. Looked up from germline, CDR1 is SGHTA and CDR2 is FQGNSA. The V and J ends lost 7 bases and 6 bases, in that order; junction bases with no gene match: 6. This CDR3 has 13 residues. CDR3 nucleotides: TGTGCCAGCACTAGCGGACCATCAAACATTCAGTACTTC. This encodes CASTSGPSNIQYF.

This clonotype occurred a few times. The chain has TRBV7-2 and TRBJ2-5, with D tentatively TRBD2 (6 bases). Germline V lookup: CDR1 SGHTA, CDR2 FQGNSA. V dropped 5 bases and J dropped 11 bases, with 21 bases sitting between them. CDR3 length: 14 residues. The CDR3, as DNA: TGTGCCAGCAGCCAGACTAGACTAGACAATGAGCAGTACTTC. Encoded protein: CASSQTRLDNEQYF.

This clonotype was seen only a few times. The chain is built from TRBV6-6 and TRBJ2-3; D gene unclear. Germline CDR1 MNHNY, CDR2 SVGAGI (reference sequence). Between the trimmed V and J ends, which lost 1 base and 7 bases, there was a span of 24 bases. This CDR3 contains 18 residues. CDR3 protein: CASSYYGETTSAYYTQYF. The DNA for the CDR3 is TGTGCCAGCAGTTACTATGGGGAAACCACCTCCGCGTACTATACGCAGTATTTT.

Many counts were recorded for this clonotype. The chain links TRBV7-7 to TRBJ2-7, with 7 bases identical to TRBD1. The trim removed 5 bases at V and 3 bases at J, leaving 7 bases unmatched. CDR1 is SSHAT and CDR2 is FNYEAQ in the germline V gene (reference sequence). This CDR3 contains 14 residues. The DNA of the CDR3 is TGTGCCAGCAGCATAGGGACAGTCGGCTACGAGCAGTACTTC. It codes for CASSIGTVGYEQYF.

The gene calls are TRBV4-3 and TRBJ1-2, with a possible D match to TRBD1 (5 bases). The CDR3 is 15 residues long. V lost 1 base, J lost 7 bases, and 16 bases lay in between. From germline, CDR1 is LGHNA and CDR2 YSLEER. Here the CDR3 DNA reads TGCGCCAGCAGCCAAGCCCCGGGGGAAGGTGTTGGCTACACCTTC. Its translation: CASSQAPGEGVGYTF.

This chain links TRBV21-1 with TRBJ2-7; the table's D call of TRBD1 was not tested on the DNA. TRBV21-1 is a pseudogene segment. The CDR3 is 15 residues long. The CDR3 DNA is TGTGCCAGCAGCAAAATGAGGAACAGGGGGATCGAGCAGTACTTC. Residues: CASSKMRNRGIEQYF.

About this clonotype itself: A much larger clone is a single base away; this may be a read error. CDR3: CAISDVDNKQFF. CDR3 DNA sequence: TGTGCCATCAGTGACGTGGACAATAAGCAGTTCTTC. The V call is TRBV10-3, the J call TRBJ2-1; maybe TRBD1 (5 bases). Germline assignment: CDR1 ENHRY and CDR2 SYGVKD. The CDR3 is 12 residues long.